This T cell receptor (beta chain) was profiled in a study of T cells after yellow fever vaccination. Study overall: Preparation used SMART-Seq v4 Ultra Low Input for the low-cell-number fractions. The study, taken as a whole, reports: On re-exposure, the response was weaker but peaked faster, at day 5 versus 15.

This clonotype appeared many times. Its antigen is unknown. Trimming took 4 bases from V and 7 from J; bases not matched to a gene: 5. Germline values: CDR1 SGDLS, CDR2 YYNGEE. The CDR3 runs 14 residues. TCRdb called the 5' RACE reads again in MiXCR, with one record for every CDR3 protein. The sample comprises 29,000 or so distinct CDR3 sequences, around 5% of which are singletons, and approximately 39% rests with the top ten. This material consisted of CD8+ T cells sorted from PBMCs, taken 10 days after the yellow fever booster vaccination. This clonotype was obtained from a man younger than 40 who received the YFV17D yellow fever vaccine. The chain has TRBV9 and TRBJ1-6; 7 nucleotides line up with TRBD1. The chain's CDR3 is CASSQGGSNSPLHF. DNA of the CDR3: TGTGCCAGCAGCCAGGGGGGCTCCAATTCACCCCTCCACTTT.